This T cell receptor beta chain derives from a study of blood T cell repertoires in COVID-19. This CDR3 contains 15 residues. V trimming: 0 bases; J trimming: 11 bases; junction bases outside the gene matches: 12. Method: immunoSEQ multiplex PCR; TCRdb's copy keeps in-frame clones and lacks some. The repertoire has 200,000 to 300,000 clones, approximately 89% of them found once; the top ten carry about 2.5%. The receptor's source is a woman aged 40 to 55 with acute COVID-19. Sample: PBMCs or T cells enriched from blood (not recorded which). The genes are TRBV23-1 and TRBJ1-1, with 7 bases fitting TRBD1. TRBV23-1 belongs to the ORF category, with a function that is uncertain. The CDR3 bases are TGCGCCAGCAGTCAATCCCAAATCACAGGGGTCTGGGCTTTCTTT. It encodes CASSQSQITGVWAFF.